The next 30 T cell receptor beta chains were all read from a single sample in a study of CD8+CD57+ T cells in acquired aplastic anemia. Whoever was chosen for sequencing had shown CD8+CD57+ cell expansion by flow cytometry. TCR beta VDJ and CDR3 profiling used genomic DNA as template. One entry per CDR3 protein, called by TCRdb with MiXCR from the reads. This table holds under 350,000 distinct CDR3 sequences, roughly 61% found once. Sequencing was done on a sample of sorted CD4+, CD8+, or CD8+CD57+ T cells (not recorded which) from PBMCs. All receptors come from a human donor with aplastic anemia.

The chain combines TRBV7-8 with TRBJ2-1; 11 bases align to TRBD1. Looked up from germline, CDR1 is SGHVS and CDR2 is FQNEAQ. CDR3 size: 15 residues. V dropped 3 bases and J dropped 8; count of bases not matched to a gene: 6. The CDR3 is CASSLDRGPYYEQFF. The CDR3 bases are TGTGCCAGCAGCTTGGACAGGGGGCCTTACTATGAGCAGTTCTTC.

The chain carries TRBV15 and TRBJ2-1, with 12 bases that match TRBD2. Trimming at V came to 0 bases and at J to 6 bases, leaving 6 bases not matched to a gene. The CDR3 sequence is 17 residues long. In germline, CDR1 is LNHNV, CDR2 YYDKDF (reference sequence). CDR3 DNA: TGTGCCACCAGCAGAGAGTCTAGCGGGAGGGAAGGCAATGAGCAGTTCTTC. Translated, it gives CATSRESSGREGNEQFF.

The J gene is TRBJ1-4, the V gene TRBV25-1, with unresolved D. Germline-derived CDR1 and CDR2 are MGHDK and SYGVNS. V was clipped by 4 bases and J by 0 bases, with 6 bases between them. The CDR3 totals 14 residues. In DNA form, the CDR3 reads TGTGCCAGCAGTGTACACGCAACTAATGAAAAACTGTTTTTT. Translated: CASSVHATNEKLFF.

The chain combines TRBV19 with TRBJ1-5; weak D call: TRBD1 (5 bases). Germline V gene sequence: CDR1 LNHDA, CDR2 SQIVND (reference sequence). Between the trimmed V and J ends, which lost 5 bases and 0 bases, there was a span of 23 bases. The CDR3 has 19 amino acids. CDR3 in amino acids: CASSFPQGYRRHSNQPQHF. DNA of the CDR3: TGTGCCAGTAGTTTCCCCCAGGGATACAGGAGGCATAGCAATCAGCCCCAGCATTTT.

The chain has TRBV7-8 and TRBJ1-6, with D perhaps TRBD1 (6 bases). V shed 2 bases and J shed 8 bases, with 22 bases lying between them. This CDR3 region has 18 residues. Germline V lookup: CDR1 SGHVS, CDR2 FQNEAQ. For the CDR3, the DNA is TGTGCCAGCAGCTTATATAGAGGGGGGAGGGGCAGGGATTCACCCCTCCACTTT. Its protein is CASSLYRGGRGRDSPLHF.

This clonotype showed up many times. The chain joins TRBV4-1 to TRBJ1-5, with TRBD1 matching over 9 bases. The CDR3 contains 14 residues. Germline V lookup: CDR1 MGHRA, CDR2 YSYEKL. Trimming removed 4 bases from V and 7 bases from J; junction bases left unmatched: 5. The CDR3 DNA sequence: TGCGCCAGCAGCCGGGACAGGGAACTCCAGCCCCAGCATTTT. It is translated as CASSRDRELQPQHF.

The chain links TRBV7-3 to TRBJ2-1; TRBD2 agrees at 7 bases. Germline CDR1 SGHTA, CDR2 FQGTGA. V lost 3 bases and J lost 9; bases outside the gene matches: 5. The CDR3 contains 13 residues. CDR3 sequence: CASSFGEGPEQFF. DNA for the CDR3: TGTGCCAGCAGCTTCGGGGAGGGTCCTGAGCAGTTCTTC.

This chain links TRBV19 with TRBJ1-6; D ambiguous. The CDR3 length is 15 residues. Per the germline V gene, CDR1 is LNHDA and CDR2 is SQIVND (reference sequence). V was cut by 3 bases and J by 7 bases, with 13 bases left in between. The DNA for the CDR3 is TGTGCCAGTAGTATGGATAGGGTAGCCAATTCACCCCTCCACTTT. Encoded protein: CASSMDRVANSPLHF.

This clonotype was observed once. The chain's CDR3 is CASSHVGQTSYNEQFF. CDR3 coding DNA: TGTGCCAGCAGCCACGTCGGTCAGACCTCCTACAATGAGCAGTTCTTC. This chain joins TRBV5-5 and TRBJ2-1; no reliable D call. CDR1 and CDR2 from the germline V gene are SGHKS and YYEKEE (reference sequence). The V end was cut by 4 bases, the J end by 0 bases, with 14 bases between. The CDR3 covers 16 residues.

The chain uses TRBV6-4 and TRBJ2-3; D is possibly TRBD1 (5 bases). The CDR3 runs 15 residues. V was cut by 2 bases and J by 4 bases, with 13 bases left in between. Germline CDR1 is MRHNA and CDR2 is SNTAGT. The CDR3 DNA reads as TGTGCCAGCAGTGACGACCCAGGGCTGGCAGATACGCAGTATTTT. Translating it yields CASSDDPGLADTQYF.

This chain joins TRBV20-1 and TRBJ2-5; 7 nucleotides match TRBD1. V lost 1 base to trimming and J lost 5 bases; unmatched junction nucleotides: 7. CDR3 length: 14 residues. CDR1 is DFQATT and CDR2 is SNEGSKA in the germline V gene (reference sequence). DNA of the CDR3: TGCAGTGCTAGAGTGGGCACACAGGGGGAGACCCAGTACTTC. This sequence encodes CSARVGTQGETQYF.

The chain links TRBV24-1 to TRBJ2-1; possible D gene TRBD2, 6 bases. Deletions cut 3 bases from V and 7 bases from J, with 18 bases between. The CDR3 is 16 residues long. Germline V lookup: CDR1 KGHDR, CDR2 SFDVKD. Written as DNA, the CDR3 is TGTGCCACCAGTGATGGACTATCCAAAACCCTTAATGAGCAGTTCTTC. Encoded protein: CATSDGLSKTLNEQFF.

CDR3 region: CATSRRTSGSSYEQYF. The CDR3 DNA sequence: TGTGCCACCAGCAGACGGACTAGCGGAAGCTCCTACGAGCAGTACTTC. The rearrangement joins TRBV15 to TRBJ2-7, with 10 bases aligning to TRBD2. Germline V gene data show CDR1 as LNHNV and CDR2 as YYDKDF (reference sequence). The CDR3 has 16 amino acids. V shed 2 bases, J shed 0 bases, and the junction held 4 bases outside the gene matches.

This clonotype was recorded a few times. The J gene is TRBJ1-2, the V gene TRBV29-1; 7 nucleotides match TRBD1. This CDR3 region has 13 residues. Germline CDR1 and CDR2: SQVTM and ANQGSEA. With V trimmed by 6 bases and J by 8 bases, 12 bases remained unmatched. The CDR3 is CSVTTTGAGGYTF. The CDR3 nucleotides are TGCAGCGTAACAACTACAGGGGCAGGGGGCTACACCTTC.

This clonotype was counted only a few times. The J gene is TRBJ1-1, the V gene TRBV2, with D unclear. The CDR3 runs to 14 residues. Germline lookup yields CDR1 SNHLY and CDR2 FYNNEI. V was trimmed by 1 base and J by 11 bases, leaving 17 bases between them. The DNA of the CDR3 is TGTGCCAGCAGTGAAGACAGCGTGATTTTCCGGGCTTTCTTT. Its protein product is CASSEDSVIFRAFF.

The chain links TRBV6-6 to TRBJ1-6; D might be TRBD1 (6 bases). Trimming took 5 bases from V and 9 from J, leaving 17 bases between them. The CDR3 is 15 amino acids. CDR1 is MNHNY, CDR2 SVGAGI, per germline (reference sequence). CDR3 DNA sequence: TGTGCCAGCAGTGAAGGTCCGGACAGAGGTTCACCCCTCCACTTT. Protein product: CASSEGPDRGSPLHF.

The chain employs TRBV19 and TRBJ2-1; D remains unclear. Trimming stripped 3 bases from V and 10 bases from J, with 16 bases between. The CDR3 runs to 14 residues. CDR1 and CDR2 (germline): LNHDA, SQIVND (reference sequence). CDR3 in amino acids: CASSILDSLREQFF. The CDR3, as DNA: TGTGCCAGTAGTATCTTAGACTCCCTGAGAGAGCAGTTCTTC.

This chain links TRBV5-4 with TRBJ2-7; tentative D call: TRBD1 (5 bases). Germline V gene sequence: CDR1 SGHNT, CDR2 YYREEE (reference sequence). Trimming took 0 bases from V and 3 from J, leaving 7 bases between them. The CDR3 sequence is 13 residues long. CDR3 coding DNA: TGTGCCAGCAGCTTGGCAGGGTTCTACGAGCAGTACTTC. Translation: CASSLAGFYEQYF.

Comments on this clonotype: Mismatch with germline at one junction end may stem from a read error. The rearrangement uses TRBV10-3 and TRBJ1-2; 9 bases match TRBD1. The CDR3 is made up of 14 amino acids. Germline CDR1 is ENHRY and CDR2 is SYGVKD. The CDR3 bases are TGTGCCAGCAGTTTCCCCGGGACAGGGAATGGCTACACCTTC. Protein product: CASSFPGTGNGYTF.

The sample holds many counts of this clonotype. The rearrangement uses TRBV20-1 and TRBJ2-5, with D perhaps TRBD1 (6 bases). V was cut by 5 bases and J by 2 bases, with 15 bases left in between. The germline V gene encodes CDR1 DFQATT and CDR2 SNEGSKA (reference sequence). The CDR3 contains 14 residues. For the CDR3, the DNA is TGCAGTGCTCCTGGGGGCCCCCTACAAGAGACCCAGTACTTC. This sequence encodes CSAPGGPLQETQYF.

J is TRBJ1-2 and V is TRBV14, with unresolved D. V lost 2 bases and J lost 2, with 15 bases in between. The CDR3 totals 16 residues. CDR1 SGHDN and CDR2 FVKESK come from the germline V gene. CDR3 nucleotides: TGTGCCAGCAGCCAATTTACTTCGGACGAAAACTATGGCTACACCTTC. It codes for CASSQFTSDENYGYTF.

The V and J genes are TRBV2 and TRBJ1-1; the D is unclear. Germline-derived CDR1 and CDR2 are SNHLY and FYNNEI. The V end was cut by 4 bases, the J end by 6 bases, with 15 bases between. The CDR3 spans 14 residues. The CDR3 sequence is CASSVYGNGAEAFF. The CDR3 DNA follows: TGTGCCAGCAGTGTATACGGGAACGGGGCTGAAGCTTTCTTT.

This chain connects TRBV19 to TRBJ2-5; D unclear. Germline V gives CDR1 LNHDA, CDR2 SQIVND (reference sequence). The CDR3 totals 13 residues. V shed 6 bases and J shed 5 bases, with 13 bases lying between them. DNA of the CDR3: TGTGCCAGTAGCCCTGTCAATACGGAGACCCAGTACTTC. The encoded protein is CASSPVNTETQYF.

About this clonotype itself: No DNA is shown, since the ends of the CDR3 on it are uncertain; the CDR3 is the one TCRdb lists. V and J are TRBV19 and TRBJ1-2; the table's D call, TRBD1, was not checked against the DNA. With termini counted, the CDR3 has 11 amino acids. Germline V gene data show CDR1 as LNHDA and CDR2 as SQIVND (reference sequence). CDR3 sequence reads: CATSGGYGCTF.

J is TRBJ1-6 and V is TRBV7-3; TRBD1 is a possible D gene (6 bases). The CDR3 length is 18 residues. Germline V gene data show CDR1 as SGHTA and CDR2 as FQGTGA. The V end lost 4 bases, the J end lost 8 bases, and 24 bases lay between the germline ends. The CDR3 DNA reads as TGTGCCAGCAGCTCGACCCCCCAGGGCCCGGGGGCCCATTCACCCCTCCACTTT. Translating it yields CASSSTPQGPGAHSPLHF.

This rearrangement joins TRBV2 to TRBJ2-1; 10 bases line up with TRBD1. Trimming cost V 3 bases and J 6 bases; bases outside gene matches: 5. This CDR3 contains 15 residues. Germline CDR1 and CDR2: SNHLY and FYNNEI. The CDR3: CASSDGQGVGNEQFF. The CDR3 nucleotides read TGTGCCAGCAGTGATGGACAGGGGGTTGGCAATGAGCAGTTCTTC.

This clonotype has ten or more counts. The chain combines TRBV12-3 or TRBV12-4 with TRBJ2-5, with 13 nucleotides matching TRBD2. There are 14 residues in the CDR3. The ends lost 6 bases at V and 5 bases at J; junction bases unmatched: 3. The CDR3 nucleotides are TGTGCCAGCAGAACTAGCGGGGGGGCTGAGACCCAGTACTTC. Translating it yields CASRTSGGAETQYF.

The chain is built from TRBV6-4 and TRBJ2-1; 7 nucleotides match TRBD2. J gave up 10 bases and V 0 bases, and 3 bases lay outside the gene matches. Germline V lookup: CDR1 MRHNA, CDR2 SNTAGT. This CDR3 has 13 residues. CDR3 sequence reads: CASSDSDGGEQFF. The CDR3 coding sequence is TGTGCCAGCAGTGACTCTGACGGGGGGGAGCAGTTCTTC.

The chain uses TRBV11-2 and TRBJ1-3; possible D gene TRBD1, 5 bases. The V and J ends lost 4 bases and 2 bases respectively, with 12 bases between them. Germline CDR1 SGHAT, CDR2 FQNNGV. The CDR3 is made up of 15 amino acids. DNA for the CDR3: TGTGCCAGCAGCTCGTTGGGGGGTGCTGGAAACACCATATATTTT. Residues: CASSSLGGAGNTIYF. Filled out from reference TRBV11-2 and TRBJ1-3, the complete variable domain reads EAGVAQSPRYKIIEKRQSVAFWCNPISGHATLYWYQQILGQGPKLLIQFQNNGVVDDSQLPKDRFSAERLKGVDSTLKIQPAKLEDSAVYLCASSSLGGAGNTIYFGEGSWLTVV.

This clonotype was observed many times. V and J are TRBV4-1 and TRBJ2-2, with 9 bases that match TRBD1. Trimming took 4 bases from V and 1 from J; bases not matched to a gene: 4. Germline CDR1 and CDR2: MGHRA and YSYEKL. There are 16 residues in the CDR3. The CDR3 region is CASSPGTGRNTGELFF. The CDR3 DNA sequence: TGCGCCAGCAGCCCGGGGACAGGGCGGAACACCGGGGAGCTGTTTTTT.